This record covers a single T cell receptor (beta chain). No antigen is known for it. The entry originates in a study of T cells in Graves' hyperthyroidism and ophthalmopathy. Overall study results and limits: The model anticipated ophthalmopathy a median about six months pre-onset. Among clonotypes expanded in thyroid above 0.001, most were also found in blood.

What was amplified from RNA transcripts were TCR beta CDR3 regions. The primer set for the first-round RT-PCR of the TCR CDR3 was HTBI. MiXCR was run by TCRdb on the multiplex PCR reads, yielding one entry per CDR3 protein. This table holds around 360,000 distinct CDR3 sequences, 13% to 15% found once. Germline-derived CDR1 and CDR2 are LNHDA and SQIVND (reference sequence). This CDR3 is built from 16 residues. Trimming cost V 3 bases and J 1 base, with 16 bases left between them. PBMCs were sourced from roughly 9.7 ml fresh peripheral blood. The chain is built from TRBV19 and TRBJ2-7, with D tentatively TRBD1 or TRBD2 (5 bases each). This clonotype was obtained from a woman in her sixties or seventies with Graves' ophthalmopathy. The sample taken for sequencing was blood. CDR3 coding DNA: TGTGCCAGTAGTATGGTCGTGTTGGGGGATTCCTACGAGCAGTACTTC. Translated, it gives CASSMVVLGDSYEQYF.